Listed below are T cell receptor beta chains from one sample, sequenced in a study of blood T cell repertoires in COVID-19. Libraries were prepared by immunoSEQ multiplex PCR; TCRdb keeps only in-frame clonotypes and omits some of them. The top ten clones hold roughly 2.9% of a sample with fewer than 300,000 clones, around 81% of them seen once. The sequencing input was peripheral blood. Every receptor here comes from a woman aged 60 to 75 with active or convalescent COVID-19. Both conserved end residues are part of each CDR3. The D gene is left open where the match is weak. Clone size is shown for a subset of rows, as once, few, many or a class of expanded clone.

. TRBJ2-2 . TRBV4-1 TGCGCCAGCAGCCGAGCGGGGAACACCGGGGAGCTGTTTTTT CASSRAGNTGELFF
few TRBJ1-6 . TRBV27 TGTGCCAGCAGCGGTGGGGGGACACCCCTCCACTTT CASSGGGTPLHF
. TRBJ2-4 TRBD1 TRBV19 TGTGCCAGTAGTATAGTATCGGGACAGGGGGGCATTCAGTACTTC CASSIVSGQGGIQYF
few TRBJ2-6 . TRBV7-9 TGTGCCAACAAGGTCCCGGGGAACTCTGGGGCCAACGTCCTGACTTTC CANKVPGNSGANVLTF
many TRBJ1-2 . TRBV3-1/TRBV3-2 TGTGCCAGCAGCCAAGATAATACAGATGGCTACACCTTC CASSQDNTDGYTF
. TRBJ2-1 . TRBV20-1 TGCAGTGCTAGACGGGGGATTAAGCAGTTCTTC CSARRGIKQFF
. TRBJ2-2 TRBD2 TRBV5-4 TGTGCCAGCAGCCCACCGGGACTAGCGGGTGGGGAGCTGTTTTTT CASSPPGLAGGELFF
. TRBJ1-2 . TRBV27 TGTGCCAGCAGTTATGGGGGGGGGTTTGGATATGGCTACACCTTC CASSYGGGFGYGYTF
. TRBJ2-7 TRBD2 TRBV20-1 TGCAGTGCTAGCGGGGGGGCCTCAGAGTACTTC CSASGGASEYF
. TRBJ1-2 TRBD1 TRBV30 TGTGCCTGGAGACCTCCGGGACAGGGGTATGGCTACACCTTC CAWRPPGQGYGYTF
. TRBJ2-1 . TRBV9 TGTGCCAGCAGCGTAGCTACACCAGGATACAATGAGCAGTTCTTC CASSVATPGYNEQFF
. TRBJ1-6 . TRBV19 TGTGCCAGCTCTCAGGGTCTAACTTCACCCCTCCACTTT CASSQGLTSPLHF
once TRBJ2-4 . TRBV7-2 TGTGCCAGCAGCTTGGGCGGGTCCAAAAACATTCAGTACTTC CASSLGGSKNIQYF
. TRBJ1-5 TRBD1 TRBV19 TGTGCCAGTAGTACGGACAGGGGATACCCAAATCAGCCCCAGCATTTT CASSTDRGYPNQPQHF
. TRBJ1-6 TRBD1 TRBV9 TGTGCCAGCAGCGTAGAGCCGGGACAGGGGAATTCACCCCTCCACTTT CASSVEPGQGNSPLHF
once TRBJ1-5 . TRBV15 TGTGCCACCAGCAGAGATGGGGCGGGGCATCAGCCCCAGCATTTT CATSRDGAGHQPQHF
. TRBJ1-3 . TRBV2 TGTGCCAGCAGTGAAGCGAGGCGGAGCTCTGGAAACACCATATATTTT CASSEARRSSGNTIYF
. TRBJ1-2 . TRBV12-3/TRBV12-4 TGTGCCAGCACCCAGACATCTTTCTATGGCTACACCTTC CASTQTSFYGYTF
few TRBJ2-7 . TRBV5-6 TGTGCCAGCAGCTTGGGGCTCGACTCCTACGAGCAGTACTTC CASSLGLDSYEQYF
. TRBJ1-2 . TRBV6-1 TGTGCCAGCAGTGAGCGGGGCTCCTTTGGCTACACCTTC CASSERGSFGYTF
. TRBJ1-5 . TRBV10-1 TGCGCCAGCAGTGAGGGACCGGGATTCCCTTATCAGCCCCAGCATTTT CASSEGPGFPYQPQHF
. TRBJ2-1 TRBD2 TRBV5-1 TGCGCCAGCACTCTGTTAGCGGGGAGCTCCTACAATGAGCAGTTCTTC CASTLLAGSSYNEQFF
. TRBJ1-2 . TRBV19 TGTGCCAGTAGTATTTCCGGGACATCCAACTATGGCTACACCTTC CASSISGTSNYGYTF
. TRBJ2-1 TRBD2 TRBV13 TGTGCCAGCAGCGTACCCCCCCGCGGGGGGAAAAGGAATGAGCAGTTCTTC CASSVPPRGGKRNEQFF
few TRBJ1-6 . TRBV6-2/TRBV6-3 TGTGCCAGCAGTTCCACCGACTATTGGGCCTATAATTCACCCCTCCACTTT CASSSTDYWAYNSPLHF
. TRBJ1-2 TRBD1 TRBV19 TGTGCCAGTAGTGTTACAGGGGTCAACTATGGCTACACCTTC CASSVTGVNYGYTF
. TRBJ1-3 . TRBV2 TGTGCCAGCATTAGGGGTCCAGACAGAAACACCATATATTTT CASIRGPDRNTIYF
. TRBJ1-6 TRBD1 TRBV7-2 TGTGCCAGCAGCTTAGGGACAGGGGTATATAATTCACCCCTCCACTTT CASSLGTGVYNSPLHF
medium-sized TRBJ2-5 . TRBV3-1/TRBV3-2 TGTGCCAGCAGCCAAGACAGCGCGAGGCGGGAGACCCAGTACTTC CASSQDSARRETQYF
. TRBJ2-7 . TRBV7-2 TGTGCCAGCAGCTTAGACCCAGGGGACGAGCAGTACTTC CASSLDPGDEQYF
. TRBJ1-2 TRBD1 TRBV24-1 TGTGCCACCAGCTCCCCACCGGGGGTTGACAGGGGATTCGGAGGTTATGGCTACACCTTC CATSSPPGVDRGFGGYGYTF
few TRBJ1-2 . TRBV10-3 TGTGCCATCAGTACACCGGGGATCTATGGCTACACCTTC CAISTPGIYGYTF
. TRBJ1-1 . TRBV9 TGTGCCAGCAGCGTAGGTTCCATGAACACTGAAGCTTTCTTT CASSVGSMNTEAFF
. TRBJ2-3 . TRBV3-1/TRBV3-2 TGTGCCAGCAGCCCTCGTCGGACTGGGCATAGCACAGATACGCAGTATTTT CASSPRRTGHSTDTQYF
. TRBJ1-4 . TRBV5-1 TGCGCCAGCAGCTTATTACAGAATGAAAAACTGTTTTTT CASSLLQNEKLFF
. TRBJ1-3 . TRBV19 TGTGCCAGTAGTACAGAAACAGTCATAAACCCAGGAAACACCATATATTTT CASSTETVINPGNTIYF
. TRBJ1-2 . TRBV5-4 TGTGCCAGCAGCTTGGGGTGGGGCAGGGTCTATGGCTACACCTTC CASSLGWGRVYGYTF
. TRBJ1-2 . TRBV4-1 TGCGCCAGCAGCCAAGGGAACAGTGAAGGCGGCTACACCTTC CASSQGNSEGGYTF
. TRBJ1-1 . TRBV7-9 TGTGCCAGCAGCCCATACACTGAAGCTTTCTTT CASSPYTEAFF
. TRBJ2-2 TRBD2 TRBV5-1 TGCGCCAGCAGCACCCGACTAGCGGGGGGGCGGACCGGGGAGCTGTTTTTT CASSTRLAGGRTGELFF
. TRBJ1-5 . TRBV2 TGTGCCAGCAGTGAAGACGTCTATAGCAATCAGCCCCAGCATTTT CASSEDVYSNQPQHF
. TRBJ1-5 . TRBV18 TGTGCCAGCTCTCCGACTGATAGCAATCAGCCCCAGCATTTT CASSPTDSNQPQHF
. TRBJ1-1 TRBD1 TRBV4-3 TGCGCCAGCAGCCAAGATCTAGGACAGGGGGTAACGGACACTGAAGCTTTCTTT CASSQDLGQGVTDTEAFF
. TRBJ2-7 . TRBV7-6 TGTGCCAGCAGCTTATGGGCAGGGCAGAGCTCCTACGAGCAGTACTTC CASSLWAGQSSYEQYF
. TRBJ1-1 . TRBV18 TGTGCCAGCTCACCGGGCCGGCAGGGGACTGAAGCTTTCTTT CASSPGRQGTEAFF
. TRBJ1-6 . TRBV9 TGTGCCAGCAGCCCGGGGATGGAGGGTTCACCCCTCCACTTT CASSPGMEGSPLHF
. TRBJ2-3 TRBD1 TRBV19 TGTGCCAGCAGTGATCAAGGGACAGCCCATACTAATACGCAGTATTTT CASSDQGTAHTNTQYF
. TRBJ2-3 TRBD1 TRBV24-1 TGTGCCACCAGTGAGGGGACAGGGGTCACAGATACGCAGTATTTT CATSEGTGVTDTQYF
. TRBJ1-5 TRBD1 TRBV19 TGTGCCAGTAGTAGAGACTCCCGGGACAGGGGGCGAGCCCAGCATTTT CASSRDSRDRGRAQHF
. TRBJ2-7 . TRBV7-8 TGTGCCAGCAGCTCCCCGGGGGAGATCGTGGTTAGCTACGAGCAGTACTTC CASSSPGEIVVSYEQYF
. TRBJ2-2 . TRBV2 TGTGCCAGCAGTGCCGAGCTCCGCACCGGGGAGCTGTTTTTT CASSAELRTGELFF
few TRBJ2-5 . TRBV7-3 TGTGCCAGCAGCTTCGGGGACTTACTAAACAAAGAGACCCAGTACTTC CASSFGDLLNKETQYF
once TRBJ2-3 TRBD1 TRBV10-3 TGTGCCATCAGTGATGGGACAGACACAGATACGCAGTATTTT CAISDGTDTDTQYF
. TRBJ2-1 TRBD2 TRBV2 TGTGCCAGCAGGACTAGCGGGGGGGCGGGTGAGCAGTTCTTC CASRTSGGAGEQFF